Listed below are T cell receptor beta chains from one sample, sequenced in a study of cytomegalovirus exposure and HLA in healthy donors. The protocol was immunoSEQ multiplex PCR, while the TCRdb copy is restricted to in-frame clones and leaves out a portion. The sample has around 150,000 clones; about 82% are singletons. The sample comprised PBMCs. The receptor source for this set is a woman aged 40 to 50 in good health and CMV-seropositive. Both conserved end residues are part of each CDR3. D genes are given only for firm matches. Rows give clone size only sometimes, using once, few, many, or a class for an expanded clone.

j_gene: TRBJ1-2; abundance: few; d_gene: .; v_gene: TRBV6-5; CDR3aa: CASSPRGRDFYGYTF; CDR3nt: TGTGCCAGCAGTCCCCGGGGACGGGACTTCTATGGCTACACCTTC
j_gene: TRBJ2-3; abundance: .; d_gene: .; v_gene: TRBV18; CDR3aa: CASSPDRTDTQYF; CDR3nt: TGTGCCAGCTCACCCGACAGGACTGACACGCAGTATTTT
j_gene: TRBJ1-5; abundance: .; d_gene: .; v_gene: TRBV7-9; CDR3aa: CASSLLQEDQPQHF; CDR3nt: TGTGCCAGCAGCTTATTACAGGAAGATCAGCCCCAGCATTTT
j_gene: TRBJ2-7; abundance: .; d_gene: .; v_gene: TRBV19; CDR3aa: CASSISGENYEQYF; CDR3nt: TGTGCCAGTAGTATCTCAGGGGAGAACTACGAGCAGTACTTC
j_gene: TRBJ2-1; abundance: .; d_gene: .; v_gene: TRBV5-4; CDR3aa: CASSLGGRVNNEQFF; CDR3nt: TGTGCCAGCAGCTTGGGGGGGCGAGTGAACAATGAGCAGTTCTTC
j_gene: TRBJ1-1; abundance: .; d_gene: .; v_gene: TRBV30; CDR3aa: CAWTQGRYKNTEAFF; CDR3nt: TGTGCCTGGACCCAGGGAAGGTACAAGAACACTGAAGCTTTCTTT
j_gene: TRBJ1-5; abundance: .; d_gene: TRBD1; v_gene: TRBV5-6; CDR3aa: CASSSTGGGQPQHF; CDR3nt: TGTGCCAGCAGCTCCACAGGGGGAGGACAGCCCCAGCATTTT
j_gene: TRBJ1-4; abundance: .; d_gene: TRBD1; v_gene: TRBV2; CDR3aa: CASSVDRGGGEKLFF; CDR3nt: TGTGCCAGCAGCGTAGACAGGGGAGGAGGAGAAAAACTGTTTTTT
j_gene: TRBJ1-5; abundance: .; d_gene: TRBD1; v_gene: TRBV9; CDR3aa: CASSQTGDRQPQHF; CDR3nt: TGTGCCAGCAGCCAGACAGGGGATCGTCAGCCCCAGCATTTT
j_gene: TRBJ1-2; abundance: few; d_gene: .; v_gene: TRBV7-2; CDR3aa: CASLDSSTVNYGYTF; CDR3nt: TGTGCCAGCCTCGACAGCAGTACCGTTAACTATGGCTACACCTTC
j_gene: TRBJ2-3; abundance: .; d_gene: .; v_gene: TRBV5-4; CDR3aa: CASSTRLGGTDTQYF; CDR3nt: TGTGCCAGCAGTACCAGACTAGGGGGCACAGATACGCAGTATTTT
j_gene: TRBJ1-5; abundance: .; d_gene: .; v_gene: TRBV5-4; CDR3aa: CASSTNQGPQHF; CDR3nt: TGTGCCAGCAGCACTAATCAGGGGCCCCAGCATTTT
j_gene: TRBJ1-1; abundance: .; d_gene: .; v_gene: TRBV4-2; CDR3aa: CASSPVRGEYTEAFF; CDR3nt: TGTGCCAGCAGCCCGGTCCGGGGGGAGTACACTGAAGCTTTCTTT
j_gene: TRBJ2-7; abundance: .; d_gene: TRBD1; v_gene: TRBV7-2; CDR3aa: CASSSPPGTGGVRSYEQYF; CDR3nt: TGTGCCAGCAGCTCTCCCCCCGGGACAGGGGGCGTGCGGTCCTACGAGCAGTACTTC
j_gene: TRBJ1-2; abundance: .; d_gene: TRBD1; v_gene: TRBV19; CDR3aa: CASSIDTGTGSIRYTF; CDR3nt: TGTGCCAGTAGTATTGATACCGGGACAGGGTCCATTCGCTACACCTTC
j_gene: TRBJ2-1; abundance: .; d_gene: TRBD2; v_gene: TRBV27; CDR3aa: CASRLAGYNEQFF; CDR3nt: TGTGCCAGCAGATTAGCGGGCTACAATGAGCAGTTCTTC
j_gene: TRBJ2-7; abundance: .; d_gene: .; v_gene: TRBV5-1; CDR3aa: CASSSLGGEQYF; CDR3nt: TGCGCCAGCAGCTCTTTAGGGGGCGAGCAGTACTTC
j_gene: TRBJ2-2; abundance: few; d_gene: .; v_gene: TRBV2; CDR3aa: CASSVTGELFF; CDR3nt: TGTGCCAGCAGTGTAACCGGGGAGCTGTTTTTT
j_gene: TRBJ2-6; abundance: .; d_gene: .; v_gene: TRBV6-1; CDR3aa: CASSEVLRQATFSGANVLTF; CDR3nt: TGTGCCAGCAGTGAAGTTTTGCGCCAGGCGACATTCTCTGGGGCCAACGTCCTGACTTTC
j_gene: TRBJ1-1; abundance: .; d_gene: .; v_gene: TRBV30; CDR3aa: CAWSVEQRLNTEAFF; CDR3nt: TGTGCCTGGAGTGTAGAACAGAGACTGAACACTGAAGCTTTCTTT
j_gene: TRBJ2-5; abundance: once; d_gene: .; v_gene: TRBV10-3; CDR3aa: CAIMQGGQETQYF; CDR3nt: TGTGCCATCATGCAGGGTGGTCAAGAGACCCAGTACTTC
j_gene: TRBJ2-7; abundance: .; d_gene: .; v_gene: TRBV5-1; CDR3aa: CASSFRPGTYEQYF; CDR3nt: TGCGCCAGCAGCTTTCGACCCGGGACCTACGAGCAGTACTTC
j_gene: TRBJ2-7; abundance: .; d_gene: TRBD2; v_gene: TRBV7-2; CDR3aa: CASSLGAGGPYEQYF; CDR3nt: TGTGCCAGCAGCTTAGGGGCGGGAGGGCCCTACGAGCAGTACTTC
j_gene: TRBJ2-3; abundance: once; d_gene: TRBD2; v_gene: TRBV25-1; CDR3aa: CASQLASQSTQYF; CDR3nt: TGTGCCAGCCAACTAGCGTCCCAGAGTACGCAGTATTTT
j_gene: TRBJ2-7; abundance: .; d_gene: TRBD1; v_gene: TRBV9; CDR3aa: CASTTGQGSYEQYF; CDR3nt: TGTGCCAGCACCACGGGACAGGGGTCCTACGAGCAGTACTTC